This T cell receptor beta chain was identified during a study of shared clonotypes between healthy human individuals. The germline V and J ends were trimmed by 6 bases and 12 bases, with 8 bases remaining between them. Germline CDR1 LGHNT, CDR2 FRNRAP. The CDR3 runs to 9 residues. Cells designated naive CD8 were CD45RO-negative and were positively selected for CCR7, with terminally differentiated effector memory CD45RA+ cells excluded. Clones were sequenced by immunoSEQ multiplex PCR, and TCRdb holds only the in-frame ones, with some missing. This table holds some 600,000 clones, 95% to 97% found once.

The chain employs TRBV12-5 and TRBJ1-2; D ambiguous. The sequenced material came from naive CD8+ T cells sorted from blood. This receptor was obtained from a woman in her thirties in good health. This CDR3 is CASGPPHTF. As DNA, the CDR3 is TGTGCTAGTGGACCTCCCCACACCTTC.